The T cell receptor beta chain under discussion was sequenced for a study of tumor and adjacent non-tumor tissue in lung cancer. Study context: Patients comprised about a dozen adenocarcinoma, a couple of squamous cell carcinoma and 1 small cell lung cancer. The study, taken as a whole, reports: Top 100 clones took a larger repertoire share in normal lung. Significantly higher TCR diversity was found in tumor than normal lung. Shorter survival was associated with higher TCR diversity in tumors.

The template was RNA from unsorted bulk tissue. This clonotype showed up many times. Its antigen is unknown. This CDR3 contains 17 residues. V lost 5 bases and J lost 2, with 16 bases in between. Germline V CDR1 and CDR2: SGHAT, FQNNGV. TCRbeta libraries were built with three rounds of nested PCR, modified from ARM-PCR. TCRdb redid the calling of the multiplex PCR reads with MiXCR, one entry per CDR3 protein. The sample records about 120,000 distinct CDR3 sequences, 66% being singletons. The receptor's source is a young man with non-small cell lung cancer. Sequencing was performed on lung tumor tissue. J is TRBJ2-6 and V is TRBV11-2; weak D call: TRBD1 (7 bases). In nucleotides, the CDR3 is TGTGCCAGCAGCCCTCAGCCCAGGGGGGCTGGGGCCAACGTCCTGACTTTC. Translating it yields CASSPQPRGAGANVLTF.